The present entry profiles one TCR beta chain with its context. Its antigen specificity is not known. The record has no base qualities; no much larger clone is one base away. The immunoSEQ Assay, a bias-controlled multiplex PCR, was used to amplify TCRbeta CDR3 regions from genomic DNA. Concerning the study's data processing: Nucleated cell counts per sample were estimated from amplification of reference gene primers within the assay. Sequence reads were collapsed and filtered to measure the absolute abundance of every unique TCRbeta CDR3 rearrangement. For each sample, productive Simpson clonality was calculated as the square root of Simpson's diversity index over productive rearrangements. TCRdb obtained this table from immuneACCESS and retained in-frame rearrangements with V and J assigned. These tables miss some clones; where compared with another copy, unresolved V genes account for less than half of the shortfall, and the remainder is unexplained. The DNA was the basis for D and trimming; V, J and clone size are from that table. The sample data list 70,000 to 90,000 clones, and around nine tenths of these were observed just once. The ten largest clones take up 6.9% of the sample.

Each collaborating institution followed its own protocols to collect whole blood in K2EDTA tubes. For TCRbeta analysis, collaborators shipped samples in one of three forms: frozen whole blood, isolated PBMCs, or DNA extracted from either of those sample types. This specimen belongs to a study of blood T cell repertoires in COVID-19 (TCRdb year 2020). With respect to the entire study: The collaborator samples originated in the United States, Italy and Spain and spanned the acute and convalescent phases of COVID-19. A de-identified subject ID, COVID-19 status, age in years and sex were almost always included in the sample metadata. The prospective study material was composed of cDNA or gDNA derived from T cells, B-cell-depleted T cells, or PBMCs. Samples came from the ongoing ImmuneRACE study (first 160 participants) plus 1,254 subjects from 6 global collaborators. Where available, HLA class I and class II types were taken from metadata supplied by the sample provider and were not determined by assay-based typing. The repertoires were made available in a free public database intended to serve as a resource for research on the immune response to SARS-CoV-2. Deeply sampled blood TCRbeta repertoires from subjects exposed to, actively infected with, or recovered from COVID-19 were included in the dataset. Broader findings and caveats from the paper: How much clinical and demographic metadata was included differed by source and by participant, and the metadata was provided uncurated.

V is clipped by 5 bases and J by 2 bases, and the sequence between their germline boundaries is 13 bases long. Via the germline V gene (reference sequence), CDR1 is MNHNY and CDR2 SVGAGI. From its cysteine to its phenylalanine, the CDR3 spans 14 amino acids. The CDR3 DNA has 42 bases and is translated from base 1. The origin of this receptor is a human donor in a cohort sampled during active COVID-19. Sequencing input: peripheral blood. This chain joins TRBV6-6 to TRBJ2-7, with TRBD1 perhaps the D gene, on 6 matching bases. The CDR3 region reads CASSPRDITYEQYF. The DNA is TGTGCCAGCAGTCCCCGGGACATAACCTACGAGCAGTACTTC.